Each of the 30 T cell receptor beta chains below was sequenced from the same sample in a study of cytomegalovirus exposure and HLA in healthy donors. Use of 60 Vbeta and 13 Jbeta primers characterized the PCR. Using immunoSEQ multiplex PCR, the repertoire was profiled, and TCRdb retains in-frame clones only, with some absent. The repertoire holds more than 95,000 clones, with around 80% as singletons. The source material was PBMCs. These receptors were taken from a woman aged 40 to 50 in good health and CMV-seronegative.

The V gene is TRBV28, the J gene TRBJ2-1; 13 bases line up with TRBD2. V shed 4 bases and J 12 bases; nucleotides not matched to a gene: 6. Germline V gene sequence: CDR1 MDHEN, CDR2 SYDVKM. The CDR3 loop spans 14 amino acids. DNA of the CDR3: TGTGCCAGCAGTTCCGGGACTAGCGGGATAGGGCAGTTCTTC. Its translation: CASSSGTSGIGQFF.

This sequence joins TRBV10-3 and TRBJ2-1; D gene unclear. Looked up from germline, CDR1 is ENHRY and CDR2 is SYGVKD. The V end lost 1 base, the J end lost 5 bases, and 3 bases lay between the germline ends. The CDR3 runs 12 residues. The CDR3 nucleotides are TGTGCCATCAGTGAGTTAAACAATGAGCAGTTCTTC. It yields the protein CAISELNNEQFF.

Only one count was recorded for this clone. The chain has TRBV25-1 and TRBJ2-5; 10 bases match TRBD1. The CDR3 loop spans 16 amino acids. With 3 bases clipped from V and 4 bases from J, the junction kept 8 bases outside the gene matches. The germline CDR1 and CDR2 sequences are MGHDK and SYGVNS. Here the CDR3 reads CASSDLSGTGAETQYF. The CDR3 region has the DNA TGTGCCAGCAGTGACCTTTCCGGGACAGGGGCAGAGACCCAGTACTTC.

The chain uses TRBV11-3 and TRBJ2-1; 9 nucleotides agree with TRBD2. The CDR3 consists of 15 residues. V shed 5 bases, J shed 9 bases, and the junction held 11 bases outside the gene matches. Germline lookup yields CDR1 SGHNT and CDR2 YENEEA. CDR3 sequence reads: CASSLGTSPAGEQFF. CDR3 DNA: TGTGCCAGCAGCCTCGGGACTAGCCCAGCGGGTGAGCAGTTCTTC.

The rearrangement links TRBV18 to TRBJ1-1; unclear D gene. The CDR3 is 11 amino acids. The V gene lost 6 bases and the J gene lost 2 bases, with 4 bases spanning the gap. Per germline, CDR1 KGHSH and CDR2 LQKENI. CDR3 sequence (DNA): TGTGCCAGCTCCCCTAACACTGAAGCTTTCTTT. Translating it yields CASSPNTEAFF.

V gene TRBV10-3 combines with J gene TRBJ1-5; D is possibly TRBD1 (6 bases). The germline CDR1 and CDR2 sequences are ENHRY and SYGVKD. The CDR3 contains 16 residues. V lost 0 bases to trimming and J lost 0 bases, with 9 bases between them. The CDR3 here is CAISESTGLSNQPQHF. The CDR3 nucleotides are TGTGCCATCAGTGAGTCGACAGGCCTTAGCAATCAGCCCCAGCATTTT.

The chain employs TRBV28 and TRBJ1-4, with 9 bases aligning to TRBD1. There are 16 residues in the CDR3. The ends lost 3 bases at V and 5 bases at J; junction bases unmatched: 7. Germline values: CDR1 MDHEN, CDR2 SYDVKM. CDR3 in DNA: TGTGCCAGCAGTTTTTTGGGAGGGACAGGGAATGAAAAACTGTTTTTT. This gives the protein CASSFLGGTGNEKLFF.

This clone appeared a few times. This chain connects TRBV5-1 to TRBJ1-1; weak D call: TRBD1 (5 bases). The V end was cut by 3 bases, the J end by 1 base, with 13 bases between. The CDR3 covers 15 residues. CDR1 is SGHRS and CDR2 is YFSETQ in the germline V gene. CDR3 residues: CASSSPGGTNTEAFF. In DNA, the CDR3 is TGCGCCAGCAGCTCTCCGGGGGGTACGAACACTGAAGCTTTCTTT.

V is TRBV7-2 and J is TRBJ2-5, with TRBD1 as a possible D gene (7 bases). V lost 0 bases to trimming and J lost 5 bases, with 16 bases between them. CDR1 is SGHTA and CDR2 is FQGNSA in the germline V gene. This CDR3 has 16 residues. The CDR3 loop is CASSLAGGAGGETQYF. In DNA, the CDR3 is TGTGCCAGCAGCTTAGCAGGGGGCGCTGGGGGGGAGACCCAGTACTTC.

The chain recombines TRBV7-6 with TRBJ2-3; no firm D call. In germline, CDR1 is SGHVS, CDR2 FNYEAQ. The CDR3 is made up of 15 amino acids. V shed 3 bases and J shed 3 bases, with 13 bases lying between them. CDR3 bases: TGTGCCAGCAGCTTCAACGGGTACGAAACAGATACGCAGTATTTT. It specifies CASSFNGYETDTQYF.

The rearrangement joins TRBV11-3 to TRBJ2-1, with a weak D call TRBD1 (6 bases). V was cut by 5 bases and J by 8 bases, with 22 bases left in between. Germline V lookup: CDR1 SGHNT, CDR2 YENEEA. The CDR3 spans 16 residues. For the CDR3, the DNA is TGTGCCAGCAGCCCCAACCCAGGAGGACAGTACGATGAGCAGTTCTTC. Encoded protein: CASSPNPGGQYDEQFF.

This chain joins TRBV7-8 and TRBJ2-7; possibly TRBD2 for D (5 bases). V was clipped by 3 bases and J by 2 bases, with 14 bases between them. The germline CDR1 and CDR2 sequences are SGHVS and FQNEAQ. CDR3 length: 15 amino acids. CDR3 protein: CASSFRPEGTYEQYF. The CDR3 coding sequence is TGTGCCAGCAGCTTCCGTCCCGAGGGTACCTACGAGCAGTACTTC. Variable domain in full (rest from reference TRBV7-8 and TRBJ2-7): GAGVSQSPRYKVAKRGQDVALRCDPISGHVSLFWYQQALGQGPEFLTYFQNEAQLDKSGLPSDRFFAERPEGSVSTLKIQRTQQEDSAVYLCASSFRPEGTYEQYFGPGTRLTVT.

This clone occurred a few times. Here the CDR3 reads CASSFGQGYDEQFF. The CDR3 coding sequence is TGTGCCAGCAGCTTTGGACAGGGTTATGATGAGCAGTTCTTC. The V and J genes are TRBV7-6 and TRBJ2-1, with TRBD1 matching 8 bases. The V gene's germline CDR1 is SGHVS and CDR2 FNYEAQ. Unmatched junction bases numbered 6, after V lost 3 bases and J lost 8 bases. CDR3 length equals 14 residues.

The rearrangement uses TRBV5-1 and TRBJ2-7; D ambiguous. V was trimmed by 4 bases and J by 2 bases, leaving 16 bases between them. Germline CDR1 reads SGHRS; CDR2 reads YFSETQ. The CDR3 totals 15 residues. CDR3 DNA sequence: TGCGCCAGCAGCCCCACCGGCGGCTACACCTACGAGCAGTACTTC. Amino acid sequence: CASSPTGGYTYEQYF.

The chain carries TRBV30 and TRBJ2-7; TRBD2 agrees at 7 bases. There are 14 residues in the CDR3. In germline, CDR1 is GTSNPN, CDR2 SVGIG (reference sequence). The CDR3 loop reads CAYLGEGSSYEQYF. DNA for the CDR3: TGTGCTTACCTGGGGGAGGGGAGCTCCTACGAGCAGTACTTC.

CDR3 sequence reads: CASSPRYREPYSNQPQHF. CDR3 DNA: TGTGCCAGCTCACCACGTTACAGAGAACCTTATAGCAATCAGCCCCAGCATTTT. The V and J genes are TRBV18 and TRBJ1-5; D is unresolved. Trimming shortened V by 1 base and J by 0 bases, and 16 bases separated the two germline ends. The CDR3 length is 18 residues. Germline V CDR1 and CDR2: KGHSH, LQKENI.

This chain joins TRBV6-5 and TRBJ1-2; D may be TRBD1 (5 bases). Trimming removed 7 bases at V and 5 bases at J, with 14 bases between. This CDR3 contains 13 residues. Germline CDR1 and CDR2: MNHEY and SVGAGI. CDR3 nucleotide sequence: TGTGCCAGCACAGTGGGGGGTACTTATGGCTACACCTTC. Translating gives CASTVGGTYGYTF.

This rearrangement joins TRBV9 to TRBJ2-7, with a weak D call TRBD1 (7 bases). Germline CDR1 and CDR2: SGDLS and YYNGEE. This CDR3 contains 15 residues. Trimming took off 4 bases at V and 0 bases at J, with 14 bases between the two ends. CDR3 residues: CASSPGDSLSYEQYF. The CDR3 DNA reads as TGTGCCAGCAGCCCGGGGGACAGCCTCTCCTACGAGCAGTACTTC.

The rearrangement links TRBV9 to TRBJ1-4; TRBD1 agrees at 10 bases. This CDR3 spans 15 amino acids. Germline V gives CDR1 SGDLS, CDR2 YYNGEE. The V segment lost 4 bases and the J segment 6 bases; nucleotides outside the gene matches: 6. The DNA of the CDR3 is TGTGCCAGCAGCACCGGGACAGGGGATTATGAAAAACTGTTTTTT. Encoded protein: CASSTGTGDYEKLFF.

The table lists this clone with a few counts. The chain links TRBV6-6 to TRBJ1-2; TRBD1 matches at 8 bases. Looked up from germline, CDR1 is MNHNY and CDR2 is SVGAGI (reference sequence). This CDR3 has 15 amino acids. Trimming removed 7 bases from V and 8 bases from J; junction bases left unmatched: 15. The CDR3 DNA reads as TGTGCCAGCACCCCTAATCCCGACAGGGGCCCCGGCTACACCTTC. It codes for CASTPNPDRGPGYTF.

V usage is TRBV7-3 and J usage is TRBJ2-3; 11 positions match TRBD2. The CDR3 extends over 15 amino acids. With 5 bases clipped from V and 6 bases from J, the junction kept 7 bases outside the gene matches. The germline V gene has CDR1 SGHTA and CDR2 FQGTGA. CDR3 in DNA: TGTGCCAGCAGCCATCGACTAGCGGGATCTGATACGCAGTATTTT. Amino acid sequence: CASSHRLAGSDTQYF.

This rearrangement joins TRBV10-3 to TRBJ1-3, with D tentatively TRBD1 (5 bases). CDR3 length: 16 residues. From germline, CDR1 is ENHRY and CDR2 SYGVKD. V dropped 0 bases and J dropped 1 base, with 10 bases sitting between them. Written as DNA, the CDR3 is TGTGCCATCAGTGAGTCCCCACCAGGGTCTGGAAACACCATATATTTT. It encodes CAISESPPGSGNTIYF.

The V call is TRBV6-5, the J call TRBJ2-7; 8 nucleotides match TRBD1. CDR3 length: 14 residues. Germline values: CDR1 MNHEY, CDR2 SVGAGI. V lost 6 bases, J lost 5 bases, and 9 bases stayed unmatched. CDR3 in amino acids: CASRPDRGWDEQYF. The CDR3 nucleotides read TGTGCCAGCAGACCTGACAGGGGTTGGGACGAGCAGTACTTC.

This chain joins TRBV15 and TRBJ2-3, with 10 bases aligning to TRBD2. Germline V CDR1 and CDR2: LNHNV, YYDKDF (reference sequence). The CDR3 loop spans 20 amino acids. V shed 0 bases, J shed 0 bases, and the junction held 12 bases outside the gene matches. CDR3 sequence (DNA): TGTGCCACCAGCAGAGATTCTAGCGGGAGTGGAGATCTAAGCACAGATACGCAGTATTTT. Amino acids: CATSRDSSGSGDLSTDTQYF.

The table lists this clone with a count of one. This chain uses TRBV19 with TRBJ1-2; 9 bases fit TRBD1. From germline, CDR1 is LNHDA and CDR2 SQIVND (reference sequence). The CDR3 contains 15 residues. V dropped 8 bases and J dropped 5; count of bases not matched to a gene: 12. The CDR3 spells CASELQGAPGYGYTF. The CDR3 DNA sequence: TGTGCCAGTGAGCTACAGGGGGCGCCTGGTTATGGCTACACCTTC.

The J gene is TRBJ2-2, the V gene TRBV15, with D unresolved. The V end was cut by 3 bases, the J end by 8 bases, with 10 bases between. The CDR3 sequence is 13 residues long. Per germline, CDR1 LNHNV and CDR2 YYDKDF (reference sequence). The CDR3 loop is CATSSLSAGELFF. The CDR3 region has the DNA TGTGCCACCAGCAGCCTCTCTGCGGGGGAGCTGTTTTTT.

The gene calls are TRBV5-6 and TRBJ2-5, with D perhaps matching TRBD1 (5 bases). The CDR3 extends over 14 amino acids. In germline, CDR1 is SGHDT, CDR2 YYEEEE. The V gene lost 0 bases and the J gene lost 6 bases, with 12 bases spanning the gap. CDR3 bases: TGTGCCAGCAGCTTGGCGGCAGGGCGGAAGACCCAGTACTTC. Translation: CASSLAAGRKTQYF. Filled out from reference TRBV5-6 and TRBJ2-5, the complete variable domain reads DAGVTQSPTHLIKTRGQQVTLRCSPKSGHDTVSWYQQALGQGPQFIFQYYEEEERQRGNFPDRFSGHQFPNYSSELNVNALLLGDSALYLCASSLAAGRKTQYFGPGTRLLVL.

The sample holds one count of this clone. The genes are TRBV28 and TRBJ2-6; D not certain. The length of the CDR3 is 13 residues. Trimming cost V 6 bases and J 0 bases, with 3 bases left between them. Germline loops: CDR1 MDHEN, CDR2 SYDVKM. In DNA, the CDR3 is TGTGCCAGCAGCTACTCTGGGGCCAACGTCCTGACTTTC. Protein product: CASSYSGANVLTF. Combining the CDR3 with reference TRBV28 and TRBJ2-6 gives the whole variable domain DVKVTQSSRYLVKRTGEKVFLECVQDMDHENMFWYRQDPGLGLRLIYFSYDVKMKEKGDIPEGYSVSREKKERFSLILESASTNQTSMYLCASSYSGANVLTFGAGSRLTVL.

About this clone itself: Mismatch with germline at one junction end may stem from a read error. The V and J genes are TRBV4-2 and TRBJ2-1, with 10 bases matching TRBD2. Germline CDR1 is LGHNA and CDR2 is YNFKEQ. CDR3 size: 17 residues. In nucleotides, the CDR3 is TGTGCCAGCAGTCAAGCAATACCTAGCGGGAGAAGAGATGAGCAGTTCTTC. Protein sequence: CASSQAIPSGRRDEQFF.

The chain links TRBV28 to TRBJ2-3; 10 bases fit TRBD2. Trimming took 2 bases from V and 1 from J; bases not matched to a gene: 9. Germline-derived CDR1 and CDR2 are MDHEN and SYDVKM. The CDR3 contains 18 residues. Here the CDR3 DNA reads TGTGCCAGCAGTTTAATAGCGGGAGGACATCATCGCACAGATACGCAGTATTTT. This translates into CASSLIAGGHHRTDTQYF.